Each of the 24 T cell receptor beta chains below was sequenced from the same sample in a study of T cell responses to AZD1222 COVID-19 vaccine. TCRdb's copy holds only in-frame clones and misses some; the assay was immunoSEQ multiplex PCR. Here the sample spans some 150,000 clones, just over 90% being singletons. The specimen was peripheral blood, collected on day 0 of AZD1222 vaccination. The receptors were gathered from an adult in good health.

This chain links TRBV10-3 with TRBJ1-1, with D possibly matching TRBD1 (5 bases). Deletions cut 6 bases from V and 0 bases from J, with 11 bases between. Germline V gene data show CDR1 as ENHRY and CDR2 as SYGVKD. This CDR3 spans 14 amino acids. This CDR3 reads CAISQEGLNTEAFF. The CDR3 nucleotides read TGTGCCATCAGCCAAGAGGGGTTGAACACTGAAGCTTTCTTT.

The rearrangement uses TRBV5-6 and TRBJ1-3; weak D call: TRBD1 (6 bases). Germline V gene data show CDR1 as SGHDT and CDR2 as YYEEEE. Between the trimmed V and J ends, which lost 1 base and 4 bases, there was a span of 15 bases. The CDR3 has 16 residues. CDR3 nucleotides: TGTGCCAGCAGCTTGAACAGGGTGGTACCCGGAAACACCATATATTTT. It translates to CASSLNRVVPGNTIYF. The entire variable domain, with the rest obtained from reference TRBV5-6 and TRBJ1-3, is as follows: DAGVTQSPTHLIKTRGQQVTLRCSPKSGHDTVSWYQQALGQGPQFIFQYYEEEERQRGNFPDRFSGHQFPNYSSELNVNALLLGDSALYLCASSLNRVVPGNTIYFGEGSWLTVV.

The chain joins TRBV7-9 to TRBJ2-3; D remains ambiguous. V was pared by 1 base and J by 1 base, with 9 bases between. Germline V gene lookup returns CDR1 SEHNR and CDR2 FQNEAQ (reference sequence). The CDR3 runs to 15 residues. The CDR3 sequence is CASSLEQSGTDTQYF. Written as DNA, the CDR3 is TGTGCCAGCAGCTTAGAACAGTCAGGCACAGATACGCAGTATTTT.

This clone was observed once. This chain uses TRBV19 with TRBJ1-1; no clear D. Germline-derived CDR1 and CDR2 are LNHDA and SQIVND (reference sequence). V was shortened by 5 bases and J by 1 base, with 5 bases between the two germline ends. The CDR3 sequence is 12 residues long. The CDR3 DNA follows: TGTGCCAGTAGTTATGGGAACACTGAAGCTTTCTTT. Amino acids: CASSYGNTEAFF. Using reference TRBV19 and TRBJ1-1 for the parts outside the CDR3, the full variable domain is DGGITQSPKYLFRKEGQNVTLSCEQNLNHDAMYWYRQDPGQGLRLIYYSQIVNDFQKGDIAEGYSVSREKKESFPLTVTSAQKNPTAFYLCASSYGNTEAFFGQGTRLTVV.

As to this clone: Germline and junction disagree at one end, which may indicate a read error. J is TRBJ1-6 and V is TRBV10-3; the D gene is possibly TRBD1 (6 bases). Germline V gene sequence: CDR1 ENHRY, CDR2 SYGVKD. The CDR3 length is 11 residues. CDR3 amino acids: CAISEGNRERF. The CDR3 DNA sequence: TGTGCCATCAGTGAGGGCAACAGGGAGCGCTTT.

This chain joins TRBV18 and TRBJ1-5; D is possibly TRBD1 (5 bases). CDR3 length: 17 amino acids. CDR1 and CDR2 (germline): KGHSH, LQKENI. Trimming cost V 3 bases and J 2 bases, with 17 bases left between them. CDR3 protein: CASSPDFGHLGNQPQHF. The CDR3 DNA reads TGTGCCAGCTCACCCGACTTTGGACACCTTGGCAATCAGCCCCAGCATTTT. The complete variable domain, with remaining parts taken from reference TRBV18 and TRBJ1-5, reads NAGVMQNPRHLVRRRGQEARLRCSPMKGHSHVYWYRQLPEEGLKFMVYLQKENIIDESGMPKERFSAEFPKEGPSILRIQQVVRGDSAAYFCASSPDFGHLGNQPQHFGDGTRLSIL.

The chain couples TRBV5-1 to TRBJ1-2, with D perhaps matching TRBD1 (6 bases). Trimming took 0 bases from V and 3 from J, leaving 12 bases between them. The CDR3 runs to 15 residues. Germline loops: CDR1 SGHRS, CDR2 YFSETQ. In DNA, the CDR3 is TGCGCCAGCAGCTTGGTGGGGGGCCTCGACTATGGCTACACCTTC. It specifies CASSLVGGLDYGYTF.

The CDR3, as DNA: TGTGCCAGCAGCAAAGTGGGCCCCCCTGAGGAGACCCAGTACTTC. Translation: CASSKVGPPEETQYF. V usage is TRBV7-2 and J usage is TRBJ2-5; D uncertain. V lost 5 bases and J lost 5, with 18 bases in between. The CDR3 has 15 residues. The germline V gene has CDR1 SGHTA and CDR2 FQGNSA.

The chain combines TRBV7-9 with TRBJ2-1; D ambiguous. Deletions cut 4 bases from V and 7 bases from J, with 8 bases between. This CDR3 contains 12 residues. Germline V gene data show CDR1 as SEHNR and CDR2 as FQNEAQ (reference sequence). The CDR3 DNA reads as TGTGCCAGCAGCTCTGAGCGTAATGAGCAGTTCTTC. Protein: CASSSERNEQFF. Full variable domain (missing parts from reference TRBV7-9 and TRBJ2-1): DTGVSQNPRHKITKRGQNVTFRCDPISEHNRLYWYRQTLGQGPEFLTYFQNEAQLEKSRLLSDRFSAERPKGSFSTLEIQRTEQGDSAMYLCASSSERNEQFFGPGTRLTVL.

The CDR3 reads CASSPGNYGYTF. The CDR3 DNA sequence: TGTGCCAGCAGCCCTGGGAACTATGGCTACACCTTC. The genes are TRBV7-9 and TRBJ1-2; no clear D. The V gene lost 5 bases and the J gene lost 2 bases, with 6 bases spanning the gap. Germline CDR1 reads SEHNR; CDR2 reads FQNEAQ (reference sequence). The CDR3 sequence is 12 residues long.

The rearrangement joins TRBV2 to TRBJ2-1, with D perhaps TRBD1 or TRBD2 (6 bases each). Trimming removed 3 bases at V and 3 bases at J, with 15 bases between. CDR3 length: 16 residues. Germline lookup yields CDR1 SNHLY and CDR2 FYNNEI. The CDR3 DNA reads TGTGCCAGCAGTGAGATGGGGGCGCGGGGCTACAATGAGCAGTTCTTC. The encoded protein is CASSEMGARGYNEQFF.

The CDR3 bases are TGTGCCAGCATCTCTAGTCCTACTAATGAAAAACTGTTTTTT. It encodes CASISSPTNEKLFF. This sequence joins TRBV2 and TRBJ1-4, with D unresolved. CDR1 is SNHLY, CDR2 FYNNEI, per germline. This CDR3 spans 14 amino acids. V was cut by 7 bases and J by 2 bases, with 11 bases left in between.

V and J are TRBV19 and TRBJ2-5; 8 nucleotides match TRBD1. This CDR3 spans 14 amino acids. CDR1 is LNHDA, CDR2 SQIVND, per germline (reference sequence). V gave up 1 base and J gave up 9 bases; unmatched junction bases: 7. The CDR3 sequence is CASSIGTGSGAQYF. CDR3 in DNA: TGTGCCAGTAGTATAGGGACAGGGAGTGGGGCCCAGTACTTC.

This clone was seen just once. This sequence joins TRBV19 and TRBJ1-2; D ambiguous. Per the germline V gene, CDR1 is LNHDA and CDR2 is SQIVND (reference sequence). V was pared by 6 bases and J by 1 base, with 6 bases between. This CDR3 region has 12 residues. The CDR3 sequence: CASSSLNYGYTF. CDR3 sequence (DNA): TGTGCCAGTAGCAGTCTTAACTATGGCTACACCTTC.

The V call is TRBV7-9, the J call TRBJ1-2; TRBD1 agrees at 8 bases. The CDR3 contains 15 residues. From germline, CDR1 is SEHNR and CDR2 FQNEAQ (reference sequence). Germline trimming cut 5 bases from V and 4 bases from J; bases unmatched to any gene: 9. CDR3 DNA: TGTGCCAGCAGCAAGCAGGCAGGGGGCCTCTATGGCTACACCTTC. Translating gives CASSKQAGGLYGYTF.

The J gene is TRBJ1-3, the V gene TRBV30; D unclear. Deletions cut 0 bases from V and 2 bases from J, with 5 bases between. CDR3 length equals 13 residues. Germline V gene data show CDR1 as GTSNPN and CDR2 as SVGIG (reference sequence). CDR3 amino acids: CAWSVGTGNTIYF. DNA of the CDR3: TGTGCCTGGAGTGTAGGGACTGGAAACACCATATATTTT.

The chain joins TRBV4-1 to TRBJ1-6; no clear D. Germline V lookup: CDR1 MGHRA, CDR2 YSYEKL. Trimming took 2 bases from V and 8 from J, leaving 19 bases between them. This CDR3 comprises 17 residues. The CDR3 DNA follows: TGCGCCAGCAGCCAACCTTTTCAGGAGGGTGGCCATTCACCCCTCCACTTT. Protein product: CASSQPFQEGGHSPLHF.

The chain is built from TRBV29-1 and TRBJ2-1, with a weak D call TRBD2 (5 bases). The CDR3 contains 16 residues. CDR1 and CDR2 (germline): SQVTM, ANQGSEA. V was cut by 6 bases and J by 3 bases, with 21 bases left in between. CDR3 in DNA: TGCAGCGTGGGCGATGTGACGACTCGGGACTACAATGAGCAGTTCTTC. Its translation: CSVGDVTTRDYNEQFF.

The J gene is TRBJ2-1, the V gene TRBV6-5; D perhaps matches TRBD1 (5 bases). V lost 3 bases and J lost 3, with 15 bases in between. Germline V gene lookup returns CDR1 MNHEY and CDR2 SVGAGI. The CDR3 has 16 residues. CDR3 sequence: CASSYIGHKYYNEQFF. CDR3 nucleotide sequence: TGTGCCAGCAGTTATATTGGACATAAATACTACAATGAGCAGTTCTTC.

The J gene is TRBJ2-1, the V gene TRBV27, with 8 bases that match TRBD2. The CDR3 runs 15 residues. After removal of 6 bases from V and 7 bases from J, the junction contained 11 bases not matched to a gene. The germline V gene encodes CDR1 MNHEY and CDR2 SMNVEV (reference sequence). DNA for the CDR3: TGTGCCAGCAGCCCCTTGGGCGGGGGGATGAATGAGCAGTTCTTC. Its protein product is CASSPLGGGMNEQFF.

This rearrangement joins TRBV5-1 to TRBJ1-5; TRBD1 is a possible D gene (6 bases). Germline assignment: CDR1 SGHRS and CDR2 YFSETQ. Trimming cost V 3 bases and J 4 bases, with 14 bases left between them. This CDR3 has 15 amino acids. CDR3 amino acids: CASSSTGQLNQPQHF. CDR3 in DNA: TGCGCCAGCAGCTCCACCGGACAGCTTAATCAGCCCCAGCATTTT.

The rearrangement uses TRBV5-4 and TRBJ2-1; the D call may be TRBD1 or TRBD2 (6 bases each). Germline V gene lookup returns CDR1 SGHNT and CDR2 YYREEE (reference sequence). Trimming took off 4 bases at V and 9 bases at J, with 20 bases between the two ends. This CDR3 comprises 15 residues. CDR3 DNA: TGTGCCAGCAGCCCGCCGGGGGCTCAAATAGGTGAGCAGTTCTTC. Residues: CASSPPGAQIGEQFF.

V and J are TRBV12-5 and TRBJ1-2, with a tentative D call TRBD1 (5 bases). The CDR3 is made up of 14 amino acids. CDR1 is LGHNT and CDR2 is FRNRAP in the germline V gene. V lost 1 base to trimming and J lost 4 bases, with 10 bases between them. CDR3 bases: TGTGCTAGTGGTTTGGCGGGACCGGGCTATGGCTACACCTTC. Residues: CASGLAGPGYGYTF.

The V and J genes are TRBV5-4 and TRBJ1-1; no reliable D call. This CDR3 contains 18 residues. The V and J ends lost 4 bases and 6 bases respectively, with 28 bases between them. CDR1 is SGHNT, CDR2 YYREEE, per germline (reference sequence). The CDR3 region is CASSPGMGGGKRRAEAFF. In DNA, the CDR3 is TGTGCCAGCAGCCCTGGGATGGGTGGTGGGAAGAGGAGAGCTGAAGCTTTCTTT.